A single sample is the source of the 32 T cell receptor beta chains below, sequenced in a study of blood T cell repertoires in COVID-19. TCRdb's copy holds only in-frame clones and misses some; the assay was immunoSEQ multiplex PCR. The sample records 200,000 to 300,000 clones, around 83% being singletons. The sample taken for sequencing was peripheral blood. Every receptor here comes from a woman in her 40s who had recovered from COVID-19.

This chain links TRBV4-1 with TRBJ1-1, with D perhaps TRBD1 (5 bases). This CDR3 has 16 amino acids. V was clipped by 0 bases and J by 0 bases, with 11 bases between them. Germline loops: CDR1 MGHRA, CDR2 YSYEKL. CDR3 nucleotides: TGCGCCAGCAGCCAAGAAGGGACGGGGGTGAACACTGAAGCTTTCTTT. It codes for CASSQEGTGVNTEAFF.

The V gene is TRBV6-6, the J gene TRBJ2-7; possible D gene TRBD2, 6 bases. Trimming took 7 bases from V and 1 from J, leaving 14 bases between them. Germline assignment: CDR1 MNHNY and CDR2 SVGAGI (reference sequence). This CDR3 comprises 14 residues. The CDR3 sequence is CASTFGTGSYEQYF. The CDR3 DNA reads TGTGCCAGCACCTTCGGGACTGGTTCCTACGAGCAGTACTTC.

This rearrangement joins TRBV5-1 to TRBJ1-4; no reliable D call. CDR1 is SGHRS, CDR2 YFSETQ, per germline. Trimming stripped 5 bases from V and 3 bases from J, with 5 bases between. This CDR3 is 12 amino acids long. CDR3 in amino acids: CASRQSNEKLFF. The CDR3 DNA follows: TGCGCCAGCAGACAGTCTAATGAAAAACTGTTTTTT.

The chain has TRBV15 and TRBJ2-2, with 8 bases that match TRBD2. The ends lost 5 bases at V and 5 bases at J; junction bases unmatched: 10. Per the germline V gene, CDR1 is LNHNV and CDR2 is YYDKDF (reference sequence). The length of the CDR3 is 16 residues. CDR3 residues: CATSSNSGAFTGELFF. The CDR3 bases are TGTGCCACCAGCTCAAATAGCGGGGCCTTTACCGGGGAGCTGTTTTTT.

The chain is built from TRBV3-1 (or the pseudogene TRBV3-2) and TRBJ1-4; D is perhaps TRBD1 (5 bases). The ends were cut back, 7 bases at V and 17 bases at J, with 23 bases in the middle. The germline CDR1 and CDR2 sequences are LGHDT and YNNKEL (reference sequence). The CDR3 covers 13 residues. CDR3 in DNA: TGTGCCAGCACCCTACGGGGGAGTGGACAAAGTTTTTTT. Translation gives CASTLRGSGQSFF.

This clone occurred a few times. The J gene is TRBJ1-5, the V gene TRBV10-1; possible D gene TRBD1, 6 bases. Germline V lookup: CDR1 WNHNN, CDR2 SYGVQD (reference sequence). The CDR3 is made up of 13 amino acids. The ends were cut back, 4 bases at V and 5 bases at J, with 9 bases in the middle. The CDR3 DNA sequence: TGCGCCAGCAGTGCAGGGGTCGATCAGCCCCAGCATTTT. Translation gives CASSAGVDQPQHF.

This clone was seen more than once but under ten times. The chain is built from TRBV4-1 and TRBJ1-5, with 9 bases matching TRBD1. V dropped 8 bases and J dropped 3; count of bases not matched to a gene: 8. Looked up from germline, CDR1 is MGHRA and CDR2 is YSYEKL. The CDR3 spans 15 residues. CDR3 coding DNA: TGCGCCAGCGGGGCCGGGACAGGGTACAATCAGCCCCAGCATTTT. This codes for CASGAGTGYNQPQHF.

The chain combines TRBV28 with TRBJ2-4; no definite D call. CDR3 size: 12 residues. CDR1 is MDHEN and CDR2 is SYDVKM in the germline V gene. V lost 6 bases and J 5 bases, leaving 8 bases between the germline ends. The CDR3 here is CASSSQENIQYF. The CDR3 DNA reads as TGTGCCAGCAGCAGTCAGGAAAACATTCAGTACTTC. Complete variable domain (other parts from reference TRBV28 and TRBJ2-4): DVKVTQSSRYLVKRTGEKVFLECVQDMDHENMFWYRQDPGLGLRLIYFSYDVKMKEKGDIPEGYSVSREKKERFSLILESASTNQTSMYLCASSSQENIQYFGAGTRLSVL.

The V and J genes are TRBV5-1 and TRBJ2-1, with unresolved D. V was shortened by 0 bases and J by 8 bases, with 6 bases between the two germline ends. This CDR3 comprises 12 residues. Germline V gene lookup returns CDR1 SGHRS and CDR2 YFSETQ. Here the CDR3 DNA reads TGCGCCAGCAGCTTGGCCGGTGATGAGCAGTTCTTC. It is translated as CASSLAGDEQFF.

In DNA, the CDR3 is TGTGCCAGCAGCCAGACCTTCCCGGGACAGGCAGATACGCAGTATTTT. Translation: CASSQTFPGQADTQYF. The V call is TRBV3-1 (or the pseudogene TRBV3-2), the J call TRBJ2-3; 8 nucleotides line up with TRBD1. V was pared by 3 bases and J by 4 bases, with 9 bases of the junction left unmatched. The germline V gene has CDR1 LGHDT and CDR2 YNNKEL (reference sequence). CDR3 length: 16 residues.

The rearrangement links TRBV6-5 to TRBJ2-2; maybe TRBD1 (6 bases). The CDR3 contains 13 residues. V was pared by 7 bases and J by 6 bases, with 12 bases between. CDR1 is MNHEY and CDR2 is SVGAGI in the germline V gene. CDR3 DNA sequence: TGTGCCAGCACCAGAGGGGGAGCCGGGGAGCTGTTTTTT. Translating it yields CASTRGGAGELFF.

This chain uses TRBV10-1 with TRBJ2-1, with 10 positions matching TRBD2. The V gene's germline CDR1 is WNHNN and CDR2 SYGVQD (reference sequence). V lost 0 bases, J lost 7 bases, and 3 bases stayed unmatched. This CDR3 comprises 15 residues. CDR3 in amino acids: CASSESTSGLNEQFF. CDR3 bases: TGCGCCAGCAGTGAGTCGACTAGCGGGTTAAATGAGCAGTTCTTC.

V gene TRBV5-4 combines with J gene TRBJ2-1; 14 bases line up with TRBD2. V lost 4 bases and J lost 2; bases outside the gene matches: 8. Germline CDR1 SGHNT, CDR2 YYREEE (reference sequence). This CDR3 is 18 amino acids long. CDR3 in DNA: TGTGCCAGCAGCGGGGGACTAGCGGGGGCCCTTACCTACAATGAGCAGTTCTTC. Translating gives CASSGGLAGALTYNEQFF. The full variable domain, its missing parts supplied by reference TRBV5-4 and TRBJ2-1, is ETGVTQSPTHLIKTRGQQVTLRCSSQSGHNTVSWYQQALGQGPQFIFQYYREEENGRGNFPPRFSGLQFPNYSSELNVNALELDDSALYLCASSGGLAGALTYNEQFFGPGTRLTVL.

V and J are TRBV3-1 (or the pseudogene TRBV3-2) and TRBJ2-7, with D possibly matching TRBD1 (5 bases). Trimming shortened V by 4 bases and J by 6 bases, and 16 bases separated the two germline ends. The CDR3 is 14 amino acids. The germline V gene encodes CDR1 LGHDT and CDR2 YNNKEL (reference sequence). The CDR3 spells CASSLSQGPREQYF. DNA for the CDR3: TGTGCCAGCAGCCTAAGCCAGGGCCCTCGCGAGCAGTACTTC.

This clone was found once. The chain recombines TRBV14 with TRBJ2-3; 8 bases are a match to TRBD2. Looked up from germline, CDR1 is SGHDN and CDR2 is FVKESK. The V and J ends lost 6 bases and 5 bases, in that order; junction bases with no gene match: 4. The CDR3 totals 13 residues. Here the CDR3 reads CASRLAGGDTQYF. CDR3 nucleotides: TGTGCCAGCAGGCTGGCGGGAGGAGATACGCAGTATTTT.

The chain uses TRBV6-6 and TRBJ1-2, with D possibly TRBD1 on 5 matching bases. V was clipped by 8 bases and J by 5 bases, with 18 bases between them. The CDR3 is made up of 14 amino acids. Per germline, CDR1 MNHNY and CDR2 SVGAGI (reference sequence). In DNA, the CDR3 is TGTGCCAGCCGCCTACAGGAGACCGAATATGGCTACACCTTC. Its translation is CASRLQETEYGYTF.

Concerning this clone: One junction end disagrees with the germline gene, perhaps due to a read error. The V gene is TRBV11-3, the J gene TRBJ1-2; unclear D gene. Germline loops: CDR1 SGHNT, CDR2 YENEEA. The CDR3 extends over 12 amino acids. CDR3 DNA: TGTGCCAGCAGCTTCACTAATTATGGCTACACCTTC. It specifies CASSFTNYGYTF.

This clone was counted a few times. The J gene is TRBJ2-6, the V gene TRBV19; D ambiguous. Germline V gives CDR1 LNHDA, CDR2 SQIVND (reference sequence). This CDR3 has 17 amino acids. Trimming removed 4 bases from V and 0 bases from J, with 13 bases in between. For the CDR3, the DNA is TGTGCCAGTAGTAGGGTCGGCGGTAGCTCTGGGGCCAACGTCCTGACTTTC. Protein product: CASSRVGGSSGANVLTF.

The CDR3 bases are TGTGCCAGCGGCGGGACACACAACACCGGGGAGCTGTTTTTT. Encoded protein: CASGGTHNTGELFF. The chain recombines TRBV9 with TRBJ2-2, with D tentatively TRBD1 or TRBD2 (6 bases each). V was shortened by 7 bases and J by 2 bases, with 12 bases between the two germline ends. Germline V gives CDR1 SGDLS, CDR2 YYNGEE. CDR3 length: 14 residues.

The chain has TRBV19 and TRBJ2-7, with a tentative D call TRBD1 (5 bases). V lost 2 bases and J lost 5, with 13 bases in between. CDR3 size: 14 residues. The germline V gene has CDR1 LNHDA and CDR2 SQIVND (reference sequence). In DNA, the CDR3 is TGTGCCAGTAGTATACAGCAGGGATTGAACGAGCAGTACTTC. It translates to CASSIQQGLNEQYF. The full variable domain, its missing parts supplied by reference TRBV19 and TRBJ2-7, is DGGITQSPKYLFRKEGQNVTLSCEQNLNHDAMYWYRQDPGQGLRLIYYSQIVNDFQKGDIAEGYSVSREKKESFPLTVTSAQKNPTAFYLCASSIQQGLNEQYFGPGTRLTVT.

The chain has TRBV30 and TRBJ2-5; TRBD2 matches 9 bases. The J segment lost 2 bases and the V segment lost 2 bases, leaving 9 bases of the junction unmatched. The germline CDR1 and CDR2 sequences are GTSNPN and SVGIG (reference sequence). This CDR3 contains 16 residues. This CDR3 reads CAWSLSIAGDQETQYF. The DNA of the CDR3 is TGTGCCTGGAGTCTGTCGATAGCGGGGGATCAAGAGACCCAGTACTTC.

In its sample, this clone was seen a few times. The rearrangement joins TRBV28 to TRBJ1-6; D remains unclear. With 6 bases removed from V and 7 bases from J, the gap between germline ends came to 13 bases. Germline lookup yields CDR1 MDHEN and CDR2 SYDVKM. There are 14 residues in the CDR3. The CDR3 here is CASRPGVENSPLHF. The DNA of the CDR3 is TGTGCCAGCAGGCCCGGGGTCGAGAATTCACCCCTCCACTTT.

The V gene is TRBV3-1 (or the pseudogene TRBV3-2), the J gene TRBJ2-1; 12 bases are a match to TRBD2. The germline V gene encodes CDR1 LGHDT and CDR2 YNNKEL (reference sequence). V gave up 4 bases and J gave up 8 bases; unmatched junction bases: 6. CDR3 size: 15 residues. The CDR3 DNA sequence: TGTGCCAGCAGCCCTTCTAGCGGGGGGGCCTATGAGCAGTTCTTC. This codes for CASSPSSGGAYEQFF.

The rearrangement joins TRBV18 to TRBJ1-2; 7 bases are a match to TRBD1. The CDR3 sequence is 15 residues long. V was clipped by 6 bases and J by 4 bases; unmatched bases: 11. CDR1 is KGHSH and CDR2 is LQKENI in the germline V gene. CDR3 nucleotides: TGTGCCAGCTCCCAGGGGGAGGCCCTCCTCTATGGCTACACCTTC. As protein: CASSQGEALLYGYTF.

The chain recombines TRBV6-6 with TRBJ1-3, with D maybe TRBD1 (5 bases). Germline V CDR1 and CDR2: MNHNY, SVGAGI (reference sequence). The CDR3 runs to 14 residues. Trimming removed 7 bases from V and 0 bases from J, with 10 bases in between. The CDR3 here is CASMGGYSGNTIYF. The CDR3 DNA reads as TGTGCCAGCATGGGGGGTTACTCTGGAAACACCATATATTTT.

The CDR3 is CASSQGGRHGYTF. CDR3 bases: TGTGCCAGCAGCCAAGGGGGGCGTCATGGCTACACCTTC. The chain recombines TRBV3-1 (or the pseudogene TRBV3-2) with TRBJ1-2, with a weak D call TRBD1 (6 bases). With 1 base removed from V and 6 bases from J, the gap between germline ends came to 9 bases. The CDR3 is 13 amino acids. Germline values: CDR1 LGHDT, CDR2 YNNKEL (reference sequence).

The chain is built from TRBV9 and TRBJ1-5, with TRBD1 matching 8 bases. CDR3 length equals 14 residues. V lost 0 bases and J lost 4; bases outside the gene matches: 0. CDR1 is SGDLS and CDR2 is YYNGEE in the germline V gene. The CDR3 sequence is CASSVGTGNQPQHF. CDR3 bases: TGTGCCAGCAGCGTAGGGACAGGGAATCAGCCCCAGCATTTT.

The V gene is TRBV5-4, the J gene TRBJ1-1, with TRBD1 identical over 8 bases. The ends lost 5 bases at V and 1 base at J; junction bases unmatched: 7. CDR1 SGHNT and CDR2 YYREEE come from the germline V gene (reference sequence). The CDR3 extends over 15 amino acids. CDR3 region: CASSPGGRGNTEAFF. The CDR3 region has the DNA TGTGCCAGCAGTCCAGGGGGCCGTGGGAACACTGAAGCTTTCTTT.

This clone turned up a few times. The V and J genes are TRBV12-3 or TRBV12-4 and TRBJ1-1; no definite D call. The CDR3 extends over 13 amino acids. V lost 6 bases to trimming and J lost 5 bases, with 13 bases between them. The CDR3 is CASRKSGGTEAFF. Here the CDR3 DNA reads TGTGCCAGCAGGAAGAGCGGTGGAACTGAAGCTTTCTTT.

The chain couples TRBV4-1 to TRBJ1-5, with D tentatively TRBD1 (5 bases). Germline-derived CDR1 and CDR2 are MGHRA and YSYEKL. The CDR3 runs to 15 residues. The V gene lost 3 bases and the J gene lost 3 bases, with 12 bases spanning the gap. DNA for the CDR3: TGCGCCAGCAGCCAGGCGACAGTCCCCAATCAGCCCCAGCATTTT. It is translated as CASSQATVPNQPQHF.

As regards this clone: Within the sample, other DNA sequences also encode this same CDR3. The V and J genes are TRBV3-1 (or the pseudogene TRBV3-2) and TRBJ2-6, with D unclear. The CDR3 consists of 15 residues. V lost 0 bases to trimming and J lost 2 bases, with 5 bases between them. Per germline, CDR1 LGHDT and CDR2 YNNKEL (reference sequence). The CDR3 DNA is TGTGCCAGCAGCCAAGAGGGCCCTGGGGCCAACGTCCTGACTTTC. As protein: CASSQEGPGANVLTF.

This clone showed up just once. This chain joins TRBV3-1 (or the pseudogene TRBV3-2) and TRBJ1-5; D possibly corresponds to TRBD1 (6 bases). V dropped 3 bases and J dropped 6 bases, with 12 bases sitting between them. This CDR3 region has 14 residues. CDR1 is LGHDT, CDR2 YNNKEL, per germline (reference sequence). As DNA, the CDR3 is TGTGCCAGCAGCCAGGGGGGGGGCACTCAGCCCCAGCATTTT. Translated: CASSQGGGTQPQHF.